What follows describes a single TCR beta chain. This sample is drawn from a study of beta chain features in type 1 diabetes. Germline assignment: CDR1 SQVTM and CDR2 ANQGSEA. Between the trimmed V and J ends, which lost 0 bases and 8 bases, there was a span of 20 bases. The CDR3 runs 16 residues. The investigators reverse transcribed all of the isolated RNA, so they sequenced expressed TCRB transcripts. Profiling relied on immunoSEQ multiplex PCR, and the TCRdb table lists in-frame clones only, not all of them. Counted here are around 400,000 clones, more than 12% occurring once; the ten biggest clones make up 0.019%.

This clonotype originated in a woman between 18 and 29 years old in good health. Sequenced: naive CD4+ T cells from blood. The chain carries TRBV29-1 and TRBJ2-1, with a weak D call TRBD2 (5 bases). Written as DNA, the CDR3 is TGCAGCGTTGAAGAAAAGCAGCGGAGCCTAACCCATGAGCAGTTCTTC. Amino acid sequence: CSVEEKQRSLTHEQFF.